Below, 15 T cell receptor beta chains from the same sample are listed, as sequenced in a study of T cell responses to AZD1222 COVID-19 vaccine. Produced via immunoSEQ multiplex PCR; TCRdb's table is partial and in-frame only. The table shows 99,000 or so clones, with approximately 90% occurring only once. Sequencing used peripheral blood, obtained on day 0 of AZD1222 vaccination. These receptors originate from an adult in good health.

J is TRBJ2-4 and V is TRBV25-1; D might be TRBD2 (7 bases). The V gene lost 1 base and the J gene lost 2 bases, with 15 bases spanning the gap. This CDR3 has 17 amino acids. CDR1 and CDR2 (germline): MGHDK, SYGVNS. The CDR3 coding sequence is TGTGCCAGCAGTGAATGGGAGGGGGAAGGGACCAAAAACATTCAGTACTTC. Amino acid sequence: CASSEWEGEGTKNIQYF.

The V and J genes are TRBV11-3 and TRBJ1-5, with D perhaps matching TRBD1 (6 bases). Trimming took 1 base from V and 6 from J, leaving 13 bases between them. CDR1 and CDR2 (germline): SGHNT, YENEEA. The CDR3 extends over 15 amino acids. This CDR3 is CASSLVTGWVQPQHF. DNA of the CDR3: TGTGCCAGCAGCTTAGTGACAGGATGGGTTCAGCCCCAGCATTTT.

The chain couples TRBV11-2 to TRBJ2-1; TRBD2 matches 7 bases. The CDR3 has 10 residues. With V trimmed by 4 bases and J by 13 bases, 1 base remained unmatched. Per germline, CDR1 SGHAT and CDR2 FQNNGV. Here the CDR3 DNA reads TGTGCCAGCAGCTCGGGAGGACAGTTCTTC. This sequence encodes CASSSGGQFF.

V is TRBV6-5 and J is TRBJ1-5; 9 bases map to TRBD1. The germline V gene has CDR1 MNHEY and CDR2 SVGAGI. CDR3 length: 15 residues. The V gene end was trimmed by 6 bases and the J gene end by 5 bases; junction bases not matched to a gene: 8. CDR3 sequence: CASSSGQGFDQPQHF. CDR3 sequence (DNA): TGTGCCAGCAGCTCGGGACAGGGTTTCGATCAGCCCCAGCATTTT.

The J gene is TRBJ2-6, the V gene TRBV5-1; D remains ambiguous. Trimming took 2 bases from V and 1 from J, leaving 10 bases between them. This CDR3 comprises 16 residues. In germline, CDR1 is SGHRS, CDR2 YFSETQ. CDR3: CASSFYGASGANVLTF. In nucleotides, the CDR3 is TGCGCCAGCAGCTTTTACGGCGCTTCTGGGGCCAACGTCCTGACTTTC. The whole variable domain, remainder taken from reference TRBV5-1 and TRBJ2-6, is KAGVTQTPRYLIKTRGQQVTLSCSPISGHRSVSWYQQTPGQGLQFLFEYFSETQRNKGNFPGRFSGRQFSNSRSEMNVSTLELGDSALYLCASSFYGASGANVLTFGAGSRLTVL.

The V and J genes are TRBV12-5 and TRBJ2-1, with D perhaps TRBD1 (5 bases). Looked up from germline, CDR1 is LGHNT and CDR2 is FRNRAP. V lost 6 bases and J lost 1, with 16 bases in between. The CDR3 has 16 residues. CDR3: CASGPRQTPSYNEQFF. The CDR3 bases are TGTGCTAGTGGCCCTCGACAGACTCCTTCCTACAATGAGCAGTTCTTC.

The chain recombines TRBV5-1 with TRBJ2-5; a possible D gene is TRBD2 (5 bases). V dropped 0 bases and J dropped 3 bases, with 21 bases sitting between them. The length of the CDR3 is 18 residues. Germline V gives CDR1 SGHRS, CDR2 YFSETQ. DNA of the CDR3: TGCGCCAGCAGCTTGGAGGTGGTGGAGCTGAGGGTAGAAGAGACCCAGTACTTC. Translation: CASSLEVVELRVEETQYF.

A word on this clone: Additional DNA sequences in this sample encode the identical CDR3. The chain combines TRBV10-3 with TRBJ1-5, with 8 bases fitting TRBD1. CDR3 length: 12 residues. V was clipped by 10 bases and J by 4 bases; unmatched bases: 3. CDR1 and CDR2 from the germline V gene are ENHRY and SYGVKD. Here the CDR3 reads CATGQGNQPQHF. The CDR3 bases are TGTGCCACCGGACAGGGAAATCAGCCCCAGCATTTT.

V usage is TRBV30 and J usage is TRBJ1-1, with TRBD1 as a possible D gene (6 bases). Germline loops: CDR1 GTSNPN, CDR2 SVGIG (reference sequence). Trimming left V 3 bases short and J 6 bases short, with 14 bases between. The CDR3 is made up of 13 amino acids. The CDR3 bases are TGTGCCTGGAGAGCTACAGGGAGACCTGAAGCTTTCTTT. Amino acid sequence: CAWRATGRPEAFF.

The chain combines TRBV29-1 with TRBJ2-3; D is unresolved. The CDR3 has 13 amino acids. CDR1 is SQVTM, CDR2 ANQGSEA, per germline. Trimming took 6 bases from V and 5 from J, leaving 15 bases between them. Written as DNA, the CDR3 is TGCAGCGTCGCCCCAAGGCTGGAAGATACGCAGTATTTT. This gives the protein CSVAPRLEDTQYF.

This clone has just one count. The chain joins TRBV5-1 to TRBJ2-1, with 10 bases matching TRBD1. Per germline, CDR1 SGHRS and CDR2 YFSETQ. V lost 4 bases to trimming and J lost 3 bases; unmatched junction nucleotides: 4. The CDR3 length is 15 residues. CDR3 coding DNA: TGCGCCAGCAGCATAGGGACAGGGGACTACAATGAGCAGTTCTTC. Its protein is CASSIGTGDYNEQFF.

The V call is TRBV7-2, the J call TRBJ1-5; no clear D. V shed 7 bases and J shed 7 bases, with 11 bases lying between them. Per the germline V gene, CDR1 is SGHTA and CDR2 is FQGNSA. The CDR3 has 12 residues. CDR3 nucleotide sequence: TGTGCCAGCACCTCAAATCGGCAGCCCCAGCATTTT. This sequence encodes CASTSNRQPQHF.

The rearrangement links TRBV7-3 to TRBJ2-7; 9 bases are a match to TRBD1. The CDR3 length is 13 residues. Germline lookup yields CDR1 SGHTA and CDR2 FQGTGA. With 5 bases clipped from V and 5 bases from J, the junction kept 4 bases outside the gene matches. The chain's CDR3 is CASSPGQGHEQYF. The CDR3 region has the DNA TGTGCCAGCAGCCCGGGACAGGGCCACGAGCAGTACTTC.

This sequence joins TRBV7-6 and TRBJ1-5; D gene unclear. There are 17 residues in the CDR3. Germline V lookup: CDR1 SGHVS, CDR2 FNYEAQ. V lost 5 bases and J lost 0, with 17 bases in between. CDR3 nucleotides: TGTGCCAGCAGCCGATCGAGTGTCCCGTCTAGCAATCAGCCCCAGCATTTT. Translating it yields CASSRSSVPSSNQPQHF.

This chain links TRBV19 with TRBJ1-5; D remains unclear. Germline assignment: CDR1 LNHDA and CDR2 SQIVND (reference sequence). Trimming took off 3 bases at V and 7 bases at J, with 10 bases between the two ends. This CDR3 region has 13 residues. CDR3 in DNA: TGTGCCAGTAGTATGGTCTTTGGCCAGCCCCAGCATTTT. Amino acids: CASSMVFGQPQHF.